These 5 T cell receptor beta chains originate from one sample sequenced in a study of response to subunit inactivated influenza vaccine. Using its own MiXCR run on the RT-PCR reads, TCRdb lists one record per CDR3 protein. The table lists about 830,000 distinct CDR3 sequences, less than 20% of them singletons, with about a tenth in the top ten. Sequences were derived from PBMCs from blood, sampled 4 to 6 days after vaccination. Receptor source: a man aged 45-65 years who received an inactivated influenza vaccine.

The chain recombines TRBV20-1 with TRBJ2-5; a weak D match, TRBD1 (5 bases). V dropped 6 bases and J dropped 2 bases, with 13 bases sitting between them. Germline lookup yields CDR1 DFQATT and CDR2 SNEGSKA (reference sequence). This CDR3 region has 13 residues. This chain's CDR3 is CSAQDKTQETQYF. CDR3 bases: TGCAGTGCCCAGGACAAAACTCAAGAGACCCAGTACTTC.

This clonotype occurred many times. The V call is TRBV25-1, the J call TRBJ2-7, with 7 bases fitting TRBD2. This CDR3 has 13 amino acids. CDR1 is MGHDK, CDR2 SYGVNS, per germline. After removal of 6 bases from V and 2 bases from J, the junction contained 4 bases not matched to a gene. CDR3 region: CASRAAGAYEQYF. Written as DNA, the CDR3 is TGTGCCAGCAGGGCTGCGGGGGCCTACGAGCAGTACTTC.

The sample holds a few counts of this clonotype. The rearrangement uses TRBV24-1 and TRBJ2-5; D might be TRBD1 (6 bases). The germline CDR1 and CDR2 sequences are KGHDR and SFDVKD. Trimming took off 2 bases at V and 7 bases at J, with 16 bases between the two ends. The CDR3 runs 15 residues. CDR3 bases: TGTGCCACCAGTGATTCTCCGACAGGTCCTGCGACCCAGTACTTC. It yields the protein CATSDSPTGPATQYF.

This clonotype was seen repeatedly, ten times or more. The DNA of the CDR3 is TGTGCCAGCAGCTCGGGACAGGGGGCGGCCGGGGAGCTGTTTTTT. Amino acid sequence: CASSSGQGAAGELFF. The chain uses TRBV6-1 and TRBJ2-2; 12 nucleotides match TRBD1. Looked up from germline, CDR1 is MNHNS and CDR2 is SASEGT. CDR3 length equals 15 residues. The V and J ends lost 6 bases and 6 bases, in that order; junction bases with no gene match: 5.

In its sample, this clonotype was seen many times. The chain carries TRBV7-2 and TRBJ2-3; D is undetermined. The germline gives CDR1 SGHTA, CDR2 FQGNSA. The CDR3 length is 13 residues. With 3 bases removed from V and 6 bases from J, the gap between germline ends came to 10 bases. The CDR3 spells CASSFPNGDTQYF. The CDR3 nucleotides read TGTGCCAGCAGCTTCCCCAATGGGGATACGCAGTATTTT. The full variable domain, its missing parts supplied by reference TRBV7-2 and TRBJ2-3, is GAGVSQSPSNKVTEKGKDVELRCDPISGHTALYWYRQSLGQGLEFLIYFQGNSAPDKSGLPSDRFSAERTGGSVSTLTIQRTQQEDSAVYLCASSFPNGDTQYFGPGTRLTVL.